This entry is about one TCR beta chain. Sequencing used immunoSEQ multiplex PCR; TCRdb keeps in-frame clones, though not all of them. The profile shows about 180,000 clones, roughly 86% of them singletons. The data were obtained in a study of blood T cell repertoires in COVID-19. Study at large: Samples came from the United States, Italy and Spain, spanning acute and convalescent COVID-19. Nucleic acid was either cDNA or gDNA, and it came from T cells, B-cell-depleted T cells, or PBMCs.

V lost 4 bases and J lost 0, with 16 bases in between. This CDR3 region has 16 residues. Germline loops: CDR1 MNHEY, CDR2 SVGAGI. This TCR derives from a woman aged 50 to 60 with acute or convalescent COVID-19. V is TRBV6-5 and J is TRBJ2-7; D remains unclear. The sample consisted of peripheral blood. In nucleotides, the CDR3 is TGTGCCAGCAGTTCTCGACAAACTCAAGGCTCCTACGAGCAGTACTTC. Translated: CASSSRQTQGSYEQYF.